The 24 T cell receptor beta chains below come from one sample, sequenced in a study of T cell repertoires in ileal Crohn's disease. Sequencing was performed with immunoSEQ multiplex PCR; in TCRdb, only in-frame clones are kept and a portion is missing. The sample shows 17,000 or so clones, 88% of them seen only once. The sequenced sample consisted of ileal tissue. The origin of the receptors is an adult with Crohn's disease.

The V call is TRBV7-9, the J call TRBJ2-7, with 7 positions matching TRBD2. The CDR3 totals 14 residues. Looked up from germline, CDR1 is SEHNR and CDR2 is FQNEAQ (reference sequence). V lost 7 bases, J lost 3 bases, and 9 bases stayed unmatched. CDR3 in amino acids: CASTPGGARYEQYF. For the CDR3, the DNA is TGTGCCAGCACCCCGGGGGGAGCGCGCTACGAGCAGTACTTC.

The chain has TRBV19 and TRBJ2-2; 8 bases fit TRBD1. With V trimmed by 6 bases and J by 0 bases, 6 bases remained unmatched. Per germline, CDR1 LNHDA and CDR2 SQIVND (reference sequence). The CDR3 runs 16 residues. CDR3 region: CASRISTGANTGELFF. The CDR3 bases are TGTGCCAGTAGGATTTCGACAGGGGCGAACACCGGGGAGCTGTTTTTT.

The chain combines TRBV27 with TRBJ2-6, with a tentative D call TRBD2 (6 bases). V was pared by 6 bases and J by 1 base, with 13 bases between. Germline V gives CDR1 MNHEY, CDR2 SMNVEV (reference sequence). This CDR3 comprises 16 residues. CDR3 region: CASRLASKSGANVLTF. The CDR3, as DNA: TGTGCCAGCAGACTAGCTTCCAAGTCTGGGGCCAACGTCCTGACTTTC.

The rearrangement uses TRBV25-1 and TRBJ1-6, with D perhaps TRBD1 (6 bases). The CDR3 has 14 residues. Trimming took off 6 bases at V and 10 bases at J, with 16 bases between the two ends. Germline CDR1 MGHDK, CDR2 SYGVNS. The CDR3 here is CASRDRPSKSPLHF. In nucleotides, the CDR3 is TGTGCCAGCAGAGACAGGCCCTCTAAATCACCCCTCCACTTT.

This clone was seen only once. The chain joins TRBV27 to TRBJ2-5, with 7 bases aligning to TRBD1. Germline CDR1 reads MNHEY; CDR2 reads SMNVEV (reference sequence). The CDR3 contains 15 residues. V was pared by 5 bases and J by 4 bases, with 10 bases of the junction left unmatched. The CDR3 nucleotides read TGTGCCAGCAGTCAAGCAGGGGGTCGGGCAGAGACCCAGTACTTC. Translation gives CASSQAGGRAETQYF.

The chain employs TRBV5-8 and TRBJ2-5, with a possible D match to TRBD2 (5 bases). The length of the CDR3 is 14 residues. Between the trimmed V and J ends, which lost 4 bases and 2 bases, there was a span of 12 bases. Germline V gene data show CDR1 as SGHTS and CDR2 as YDEGEE. The CDR3 loop reads CASSPGSGQETQYF. CDR3 DNA: TGTGCCAGCAGCCCGGGTTCGGGGCAAGAGACCCAGTACTTC.

CDR3: CASSYEQGLTNEKLFF. In DNA, the CDR3 is TGTGCCAGCAGTTACGAACAGGGATTAACTAATGAAAAACTGTTTTTT. This rearrangement joins TRBV6-6 to TRBJ1-4, with a weak D call TRBD1 (6 bases). Germline loops: CDR1 MNHNY, CDR2 SVGAGI (reference sequence). V dropped 2 bases and J dropped 1 base, with 11 bases sitting between them. The CDR3 runs 16 residues.

The V and J genes are TRBV5-4 and TRBJ2-6, with D hard to call. The CDR3 consists of 15 residues. V shed 4 bases and J shed 2 bases, with 10 bases lying between them. CDR1 and CDR2 from the germline V gene are SGHNT and YYREEE (reference sequence). For the CDR3, the DNA is TGTGCCAGCAGCCCTGAGGTGACTGGGGCCAACGTCCTGACTTTC. This translates into CASSPEVTGANVLTF.

This chain links TRBV5-5 with TRBJ1-2; D not resolved. The CDR3 consists of 13 residues. The V end was cut by 0 bases, the J end by 2 bases, with 5 bases between. Germline V lookup: CDR1 SGHKS, CDR2 YYEKEE (reference sequence). DNA for the CDR3: TGTGCCAGCAGCTTGGCCCTCAACTATGGCTACACCTTC. Amino acids: CASSLALNYGYTF.

The chain couples TRBV2 to TRBJ1-5; no clear D. Trimming took 7 bases from V and 3 from J, leaving 10 bases between them. Looked up from germline, CDR1 is SNHLY and CDR2 is FYNNEI. CDR3 size: 13 residues. The CDR3 loop is CASKSQVNQPQHF. The CDR3, as DNA: TGTGCCAGCAAAAGTCAGGTCAATCAGCCCCAGCATTTT.

This chain links TRBV30 with TRBJ1-1; D remains unclear. CDR1 is GTSNPN, CDR2 SVGIG, per germline (reference sequence). Trimming pared 5 bases from V and 1 base from J, leaving 8 bases between. The CDR3 spans 12 residues. The CDR3 DNA is TGTGCCTGGGGTAGAGCGAACACTGAAGCTTTCTTT. This codes for CAWGRANTEAFF.

This clone was seen a single time. The rearrangement uses TRBV20-1 and TRBJ2-3; D gene uncertain. Deletions cut 5 bases from V and 6 bases from J, with 9 bases between. This CDR3 region has 11 residues. Germline V gene lookup returns CDR1 DFQATT and CDR2 SNEGSKA (reference sequence). DNA for the CDR3: TGCAGTGCTTCGTTATTGGATACGCAGTATTTT. It yields the protein CSASLLDTQYF.

This rearrangement joins TRBV30 to TRBJ2-7; 9 positions match TRBD1. V lost 2 bases and J lost 1; bases outside the gene matches: 9. Germline V gene lookup returns CDR1 GTSNPN and CDR2 SVGIG (reference sequence). The CDR3 is made up of 16 amino acids. The CDR3 DNA reads as TGTGCCTGGAGTTTCCGTTGGACAGGGGAATCCTACGAGCAGTACTTC. It translates to CAWSFRWTGESYEQYF.

The V gene is TRBV28, the J gene TRBJ2-7, with D perhaps TRBD2 (5 bases). In germline, CDR1 is MDHEN, CDR2 SYDVKM. The V and J ends lost 2 bases and 4 bases respectively, with 15 bases between them. The CDR3 sequence is 15 residues long. As DNA, the CDR3 is TGTGCCAGCAGTTTAGCTGGCGGGTATTCTTACGAGCAGTACTTC. This sequence encodes CASSLAGGYSYEQYF. The variable domain in full, with the rest retrieved from reference TRBV28 and TRBJ2-7, is DVKVTQSSRYLVKRTGEKVFLECVQDMDHENMFWYRQDPGLGLRLIYFSYDVKMKEKGDIPEGYSVSREKKERFSLILESASTNQTSMYLCASSLAGGYSYEQYFGPGTRLTVT.

This clone appeared once. The chain recombines TRBV7-3 with TRBJ2-5; TRBD1 matches at 7 bases. After removal of 1 base from V and 1 base from J, the junction contained 6 bases not matched to a gene. CDR1 SGHTA and CDR2 FQGTGA come from the germline V gene. The CDR3 runs 16 residues. CDR3 nucleotide sequence: TGTGCCAGCAGCTTAATGCCCAGACAGGGCCAAGAGACCCAGTACTTC. Its protein is CASSLMPRQGQETQYF.

This rearrangement joins TRBV19 to TRBJ2-5; 7 positions agree with TRBD1. Gene TRBJ2-7 matches the end of the DNA better, so the J call may be wrong. The germline V gene encodes CDR1 LNHDA and CDR2 SQIVND (reference sequence). CDR3 length: 14 residues. The CDR3, as DNA: TGTGCCAGTAGAGACGGGACAGAGACCTACGAGCAGTACTTC. Encoded protein: CASRDGTETYEQYF.

This rearrangement joins TRBV6-6 to TRBJ1-2, with D possibly TRBD1 on 5 matching bases. V lost 7 bases and J 6 bases, leaving 18 bases between the germline ends. Germline assignment: CDR1 MNHNY and CDR2 SVGAGI (reference sequence). The CDR3 length is 14 residues. In DNA, the CDR3 is TGTGCCAGCACCCCGCCGGGGGTGCGTCATGGCTACACCTTC. Protein product: CASTPPGVRHGYTF.

The chain combines TRBV5-6 with TRBJ1-2; TRBD1 aligns across 8 bases. This CDR3 has 14 amino acids. With V trimmed by 4 bases and J by 7 bases, 9 bases remained unmatched. Germline V gene data show CDR1 as SGHDT and CDR2 as YYEEEE. The CDR3 coding sequence is TGTGCCAGCAGCCGACCGGGACAGGCGGCTGGCTACACCTTC. Translating it yields CASSRPGQAAGYTF.

This chain connects TRBV28 to TRBJ1-5, with TRBD1 identical over 7 bases. V lost 2 bases, J lost 4 bases, and 2 bases stayed unmatched. CDR1 and CDR2 (germline): MDHEN, SYDVKM. This CDR3 region has 14 residues. CDR3 protein: CASSLLGQNQPQHF. CDR3 bases: TGTGCCAGCAGTTTACTGGGACAGAATCAGCCCCAGCATTTT.

For the CDR3, the DNA is TGTGCCAGCAGTACAGGGGGCTATGGCTACACCTTC. Translating gives CASSTGGYGYTF. The chain joins TRBV6-5 to TRBJ1-2; 8 nucleotides match TRBD1. The CDR3 is 12 amino acids. Trimming took 5 bases from V and 4 from J; bases not matched to a gene: 0. Germline values: CDR1 MNHEY, CDR2 SVGAGI.

In this sample, this clone turned up a few times. The chain is built from TRBV6-1 and TRBJ1-5, with no clear D. V dropped 10 bases and J dropped 7 bases, with 14 bases sitting between them. In germline, CDR1 is MNHNS, CDR2 SASEGT. There are 12 residues in the CDR3. CDR3 sequence (DNA): TGTGCCATCGCAGGTAGTGACCAGCCCCAGCATTTT. Translation: CAIAGSDQPQHF.

V gene TRBV29-1 combines with J gene TRBJ1-2; 11 bases align to TRBD1. J gave up 6 bases and V 4 bases, and 7 bases lay outside the gene matches. The CDR3 spans 14 residues. CDR1 and CDR2 from the germline V gene are SQVTM and ANQGSEA. In nucleotides, the CDR3 is TGCAGCGTTGGGGGACAGGGGGGAGGAGATGGCTACACCTTC. This encodes CSVGGQGGGDGYTF.

The V call is TRBV5-1, the J call TRBJ2-1; D is possibly TRBD2 (6 bases). The V and J ends lost 0 bases and 4 bases respectively, with 11 bases between them. This CDR3 contains 15 residues. Germline assignment: CDR1 SGHRS and CDR2 YFSETQ. CDR3 DNA sequence: TGCGCCAGCAGCTTGGGGGGAGGCGATTACAATGAGCAGTTCTTC. This gives the protein CASSLGGGDYNEQFF.

The chain employs TRBV6-5 and TRBJ2-7, with 14 bases identical to TRBD2. V shed 2 bases and J 3 bases; nucleotides not matched to a gene: 3. The CDR3 covers 16 residues. Germline CDR1 and CDR2: MNHEY and SVGAGI. CDR3 nucleotide sequence: TGTGCCAGCAGTTACGGACTAGCGGGGGGAAGCTACGAGCAGTACTTC. Translation gives CASSYGLAGGSYEQYF.